These 29 T cell receptor beta chains originate from one sample sequenced in a study of T cell repertoires in cytomegalovirus infection (dated by TCRdb to 2018 to 2020). Antigens for these TCRs are unknown. Sample treatment or condition, as interpreted from the label and publication: in vitro stimulation with specific CMV peptide epitopes to enrich CMV-specific T cells. The sequencing machine was an Illumina HiSeq 1500. The public reads were run again by TCRdb, first through fastp at Q25 and then through MiXCR, and only productive beta chains were kept. Every entry covers one CDR3 protein and lists the most common genes and DNA from its rows. Recorded for this sample are approximately 81,000 distinct CDR3 sequences; about 24% of them occurred a single time. The leading ten clones occupy 50% of the sample. Sequencing was performed on CD8+ T cells from cultured PBMCs, taken from culture after CMV antigen stimulation. These receptors all come from a human donor in good health (CMV status not recorded). Some clones in this sample may be carry-over from other donors' samples.

This clonotype was picked up many times. The chain employs TRBV12-3 or TRBV12-4 and TRBJ2-3; the D is unclear. The CDR3 contains 12 residues. The V gene lost 3 bases and the J gene lost 5 bases, with 6 bases spanning the gap. The CDR3 bases are TGTGCCAGCAGTTTTGGTGAAGATACGCAGTATTTT. Amino acid sequence: CASSFGEDTQYF.

The genes are TRBV27 and TRBJ2-1; 7 positions match TRBD1. The CDR3 has 17 amino acids. CDR1 and CDR2 from the germline V gene are MNHEY and SMNVEV (reference sequence). V lost 3 bases and J lost 3; bases outside the gene matches: 11. The CDR3 coding sequence is TGTGCCAGCAGTTTTCGAGGCCCGACAGGGATCTACAATGAGCAGTTCTTC. Translated: CASSFRGPTGIYNEQFF.

The chain joins TRBV11-1 to TRBJ2-1, with TRBD2 matching over 8 bases. V was clipped by 3 bases and J by 5 bases; unmatched bases: 3. The CDR3 has 14 residues. From germline, CDR1 is SGHAT and CDR2 FQDESV (reference sequence). This CDR3 reads CASSFLLADNEQFF. The CDR3 DNA is TGTGCCAGCAGCTTTTTACTAGCGGACAATGAGCAGTTCTTC.

V usage is TRBV27 and J usage is TRBJ2-7; D gene unclear. The germline gives CDR1 MNHEY, CDR2 SMNVEV (reference sequence). The V gene lost 5 bases and the J gene lost 2 bases, with 13 bases spanning the gap. The length of the CDR3 is 14 residues. CDR3 coding DNA: TGTGCCAGCAGTCGGGTAACAGCCACCTACGAGCAGTACTTC. Amino acids: CASSRVTATYEQYF.

This clonotype was observed a handful of times. The CDR3 loop is CSARAGPGQPNTGELFF. CDR3 coding DNA: TGCAGTGCTAGGGCGGGACCGGGACAGCCGAACACCGGGGAGCTGTTTTTT. This sequence joins TRBV20-1 and TRBJ2-2, with D maybe TRBD1 (7 bases). V was trimmed by 3 bases and J by 0 bases, leaving 17 bases between them. This CDR3 spans 17 amino acids. In germline, CDR1 is DFQATT, CDR2 SNEGSKA (reference sequence).

This clonotype was picked up a small number of times. The chain recombines TRBV28 with TRBJ2-7; 11 bases agree with TRBD1. V shed 5 bases and J 5 bases; nucleotides not matched to a gene: 11. Germline V gene data show CDR1 as MDHEN and CDR2 as SYDVKM. The CDR3 spans 16 residues. The CDR3 region is CASSAWDRGRGHEQYF. CDR3 nucleotide sequence: TGTGCCAGCAGTGCCTGGGACAGGGGGAGGGGTCACGAGCAGTACTTC.

This clonotype was observed many times. This chain uses TRBV12-3 or TRBV12-4 with TRBJ2-1, with TRBD2 matching over 13 bases. The trim removed 5 bases at V and 9 bases at J, leaving 4 bases unmatched. The CDR3 spans 14 residues. The CDR3 nucleotides are TGTGCCAGCAGTCGGACTAGCGGGAGAAGTGAGCAGTTCTTC. Its translation is CASSRTSGRSEQFF.

The rearrangement uses TRBV7-3 and TRBJ2-1, with a possible D match to TRBD2 (6 bases). CDR3 length: 12 amino acids. Per the germline V gene, CDR1 is SGHTA and CDR2 is FQGTGA. Trimming took 5 bases from V and 7 from J, leaving 9 bases between them. This chain's CDR3 is CASSNRGNEQFF. The CDR3 nucleotides read TGTGCCAGCAGCAACCGGGGGAATGAGCAGTTCTTC.

This clonotype was detected many times. The chain uses TRBV7-2 and TRBJ1-2, with D perhaps TRBD1 (6 bases). The CDR3 has 14 amino acids. Deletions cut 8 bases from V and 5 bases from J, with 18 bases between. Germline V gene lookup returns CDR1 SGHTA and CDR2 FQGNSA. The CDR3, as DNA: TGTGCCAGCCATCCTCGCGGGGGCTTTTATGGCTACACCTTC. Encoded protein: CASHPRGGFYGYTF.

This clonotype was seen only a few times. The J gene is TRBJ2-1, the V gene TRBV28; D tentatively reads TRBD1 or TRBD2 (6 bases each). The CDR3 extends over 13 amino acids. V was cut by 5 bases and J by 7 bases, with 12 bases left in between. From germline, CDR1 is MDHEN and CDR2 SYDVKM. CDR3 sequence: CASSRGARNEQFF. CDR3 sequence (DNA): TGTGCCAGCAGTAGGGGGGCCCGGAATGAGCAGTTCTTC.

The chain has TRBV20-1 and TRBJ2-1; TRBD2 matches 14 bases. The V gene's germline CDR1 is DFQATT and CDR2 SNEGSKA (reference sequence). J lost 9 bases, V lost 7 bases, and 14 bases had no gene match. The CDR3 sequence is 16 residues long. In DNA form, the CDR3 reads TGCAGTGAGCAACCCGGGACTAGCGGGGGCACCGGTGAGCAGTTCTTC. Amino acid sequence: CSEQPGTSGGTGEQFF.

This sequence joins TRBV19 and TRBJ2-5; TRBD2 matches 7 bases. Germline assignment: CDR1 LNHDA and CDR2 SQIVND (reference sequence). The CDR3 totals 15 residues. Germline trimming cut 3 bases from V and 0 bases from J; bases unmatched to any gene: 4. The CDR3, as DNA: TGTGCCAGTAGTATCAGTGGGAGGGACCAAGAGACCCAGTACTTC. It yields the protein CASSISGRDQETQYF.

This clonotype came up a few times. The DNA of the CDR3 is TGTGCCAGCGGGGGGAGGTCCTCCTACGAGCAGTACTTC. Residues: CASGGRSSYEQYF. V is TRBV9 and J is TRBJ2-7; TRBD2 is a possible D gene (6 bases). From germline, CDR1 is SGDLS and CDR2 YYNGEE. This CDR3 is built from 13 residues. V lost 7 bases and J 0 bases, leaving 11 bases between the germline ends.

This clonotype came up a few times. J is TRBJ1-5 and V is TRBV19; unclear D gene. Trimming pared 3 bases from V and 0 bases from J, leaving 9 bases between. Looked up from germline, CDR1 is LNHDA and CDR2 is SQIVND (reference sequence). This CDR3 region has 15 residues. The CDR3 reads CASSITHYSNQPQHF. For the CDR3, the DNA is TGTGCCAGTAGTATTACCCATTATAGCAATCAGCCCCAGCATTTT.

This clonotype has ten or more counts. The J gene is TRBJ2-7, the V gene TRBV12-3 or TRBV12-4, with 7 positions matching TRBD1. The CDR3 spans 13 residues. V lost 6 bases to trimming and J lost 3 bases; unmatched junction nucleotides: 5. The CDR3 sequence: CASSLGQIYEQYF. DNA for the CDR3: TGTGCCAGCAGCCTGGGACAGATCTACGAGCAGTACTTC.

This clonotype was observed many times. The chain couples TRBV11-2 to TRBJ2-1; a weak D match, TRBD2 (6 bases). V gave up 1 base and J gave up 9 bases, with 10 bases separating them. The germline V gene has CDR1 SGHAT and CDR2 FQNNGV. The CDR3 covers 13 residues. The CDR3 nucleotides read TGTGCCAGCAGCTTAGGGACCGGGGGTGAGCAGTTCTTC. It yields the protein CASSLGTGGEQFF.

The rearrangement uses TRBV12-5 and TRBJ2-7, with D perhaps TRBD1 (5 bases). Germline CDR1 LGHNT, CDR2 FRNRAP. Trimming stripped 6 bases from V and 2 bases from J, with 11 bases between. This CDR3 is built from 13 residues. The CDR3 loop is CASGLTEAYEQYF. The CDR3 DNA reads TGTGCTAGTGGACTGACAGAAGCCTACGAGCAGTACTTC. The whole variable domain, filled in from reference TRBV12-5 and TRBJ2-7, reads DARVTQTPRHKVTEMGQEVTMRCQPILGHNTVFWYRQTMMQGLELLAYFRNRAPLDDSGMPKDRFSAEMPDATLATLKIQPSEPRDSAVYFCASGLTEAYEQYFGPGTRLTVT.

CDR3 in amino acids: CSATFGNTEAFF. The CDR3 bases are TGCAGCGCAACGTTCGGTAACACTGAAGCTTTCTTT. The chain carries TRBV29-1 and TRBJ1-1, with D hard to call. From germline, CDR1 is SQVTM and CDR2 ANQGSEA. Trimming took 7 bases from V and 2 from J, leaving 11 bases between them. The CDR3 has 12 amino acids.

This clonotype came up many times. This sequence joins TRBV7-8 and TRBJ2-1; 12 bases map to TRBD1. Germline V gives CDR1 SGHVS, CDR2 FQNEAQ. CDR3 length: 15 amino acids. The trim removed 5 bases at V and 10 bases at J, leaving 9 bases unmatched. The CDR3 spells CASSEPGQGAHEQFF. The CDR3 DNA follows: TGTGCCAGCAGCGAACCGGGACAGGGGGCCCACGAGCAGTTCTTC.

This clonotype was seen ten or more times. Here the CDR3 reads CASSLHTGTLNQPQHF. Here the CDR3 DNA reads TGTGCCAGCAGCCTACATACCGGGACACTTAATCAGCCCCAGCATTTT. The chain is built from TRBV5-6 and TRBJ1-5, with a possible D match to TRBD1 (6 bases). Germline-derived CDR1 and CDR2 are SGHDT and YYEEEE. Trimming stripped 4 bases from V and 4 bases from J, with 18 bases between. This CDR3 is 16 amino acids long.

The V and J genes are TRBV5-4 and TRBJ2-1; D remains unclear. Trimming took off 4 bases at V and 7 bases at J, with 12 bases between the two ends. The CDR3 loop spans 13 amino acids. Germline V CDR1 and CDR2: SGHNT, YYREEE (reference sequence). CDR3 in DNA: TGTGCCAGCAGCCGAGGACGGTTGAATGAGCAGTTCTTC. This sequence encodes CASSRGRLNEQFF.

This clonotype was seen ten or more times. The chain couples TRBV7-9 to TRBJ2-1; D may match TRBD1 or TRBD2 (5 bases each). Germline CDR1 SEHNR, CDR2 FQNEAQ (reference sequence). The V and J ends lost 5 bases and 3 bases respectively, with 17 bases between them. The CDR3 is 16 amino acids. CDR3 loop: CASSPRERLVYNEQFF. CDR3 nucleotide sequence: TGTGCCAGCAGCCCCAGGGAGCGCCTAGTCTACAATGAGCAGTTCTTC.

This clonotype has more than one count but fewer than ten. As DNA, the CDR3 is TGTGCCAGCAGTGGGGGCTTGGATCAGCCCCAGCATTTT. This encodes CASSGGLDQPQHF. V is TRBV27 and J is TRBJ1-5; tentative D call: TRBD1 (6 bases). V dropped 5 bases and J dropped 5 bases, with 10 bases sitting between them. The CDR3 loop spans 13 amino acids. CDR1 and CDR2 from the germline V gene are MNHEY and SMNVEV (reference sequence).

Many counts were recorded for this clonotype. A junction end diverges from the germline sequence, so it may reflect a read error. The chain recombines TRBV7-8 with TRBJ1-2; D is unclear. The CDR3 is 17 residues long. CDR1 and CDR2 (germline): SGHVS, FQNEAQ. The CDR3 sequence is CASSLQPIGLTKDGYTF. The CDR3 region has the DNA TGTGCCAGCAGCTTACAGCCCATTGGGCTAACTAAGGATGGCTACACTTTC.

This clonotype was recorded a few times. The chain couples TRBV7-2 to TRBJ1-2; D not certain. The germline V gene encodes CDR1 SGHTA and CDR2 FQGNSA. The CDR3 totals 12 residues. V was clipped by 3 bases and J by 5 bases, with 7 bases between them. CDR3 in amino acids: CASSFYSYGYTF. The CDR3 region has the DNA TGTGCCAGCAGCTTCTACTCATATGGCTACACCTTC.

This clonotype was observed many times. This chain connects TRBV19 to TRBJ1-1; 8 positions agree with TRBD1. J lost 4 bases, V lost 6 bases, and 7 bases had no gene match. The V gene's germline CDR1 is LNHDA and CDR2 SQIVND (reference sequence). There are 14 residues in the CDR3. The CDR3 DNA sequence: TGTGCCAGTAGGCCAACAGGGGGGAGCACTGAAGCTTTCTTT. Translated: CASRPTGGSTEAFF.

CDR3 nucleotide sequence: TGTGCCAGCAGCCTTACAGGGGGGCCCCAGCATTTT. Residues: CASSLTGGPQHF. V and J are TRBV5-8 and TRBJ1-5; 8 nucleotides align to TRBD1. Losses at the gene ends were 4 bases for V and 9 bases for J; bases not matched to a gene: 3. Germline values: CDR1 SGHTS, CDR2 YDEGEE. This CDR3 contains 12 residues.

V and J are TRBV20-1 and TRBJ2-7; 7 nucleotides agree with TRBD1. V dropped 5 bases and J dropped 4; count of bases not matched to a gene: 14. CDR1 is DFQATT, CDR2 SNEGSKA, per germline (reference sequence). The CDR3 has 15 amino acids. The CDR3 DNA sequence: TGCAGTGCTTTCCACAGGGGCGAGGGAACTTACGAGCAGTACTTC. Its translation is CSAFHRGEGTYEQYF.

Ten or more counts support this clonotype. The chain carries TRBV12-3 or TRBV12-4 and TRBJ2-2; 7 positions agree with TRBD2. V gave up 6 bases and J gave up 1 base; unmatched junction bases: 8. The CDR3 runs 16 residues. The CDR3 coding sequence is TGTGCCAGCAGCGTCTTCCCGGGAGGGAACACCGGGGAGCTGTTTTTT. This gives the protein CASSVFPGGNTGELFF.